The 21 T cell receptor beta chains in this list originate from one sample, sequenced in a study of T cell responses to AZD1222 COVID-19 vaccine (dated by TCRdb to the early 2020s). Library preparation was by the immunoSEQ multiplex PCR assay. Not all clones reach the TCRdb copy of this immuneACCESS table, which keeps in-frame sequences only. Checked studies attribute under half of the gap to unresolved V genes and leave the rest unexplained. The sample table lists about 79,000 clones, more than 70% of them with a count of one. Clones ranked in the top ten supply around 20% of the sample. Per the publication, the time point label means: baseline before first vaccination. The sample was peripheral blood, taken on day 0 of AZD1222 vaccination. The receptors shown here come from an adult in good health.

The J gene is TRBJ1-5, the V gene TRBV15, with D tentatively TRBD1 (5 bases). Trimming cost V 4 bases and J 5 bases, with 12 bases left between them. CDR1 and CDR2 from the germline V gene are LNHNV and YYDKDF (reference sequence). The CDR3 length is 14 residues. The CDR3 sequence is CATSIEAGDQPQHF. In DNA, the CDR3 is TGTGCCACCAGCATAGAGGCGGGGGATCAGCCCCAGCATTTT.

The chain is built from TRBV3-1 (or the pseudogene TRBV3-2) and TRBJ2-2; 11 bases map to TRBD1. This CDR3 has 16 residues. CDR1 and CDR2 from the germline V gene are LGHDT and YNNKEL (reference sequence). V trimming: 4 bases; J trimming: 6 bases; junction bases outside the gene matches: 7. The DNA for the CDR3 is TGTGCCAGCAGCCCCTGGACAGGGGGCATGTCCGGGGAGCTGTTTTTT. Translation gives CASSPWTGGMSGELFF.

This clone is a singleton in its sample. V gene TRBV10-2 combines with J gene TRBJ2-1; D call uncertain. V lost 3 bases, J lost 14 bases, and 14 bases lay in between. Germline V gene sequence: CDR1 WSHSY, CDR2 SAAADI. The CDR3 consists of 12 residues. The CDR3 here is CASSEDIGSEFF. In nucleotides, the CDR3 is TGCGCCAGCAGTGAAGATATCGGGTCGGAGTTCTTC.

This sequence joins TRBV5-1 and TRBJ2-2; 7 bases line up with TRBD1. After removal of 3 bases from V and 7 bases from J, the junction contained 9 bases not matched to a gene. Germline CDR1 is SGHRS and CDR2 is YFSETQ. The CDR3 sequence is 15 residues long. CDR3 sequence: CASSSTGNRGGELFF. CDR3 nucleotides: TGCGCCAGCAGCTCGACAGGGAATCGGGGCGGGGAGCTGTTTTTT.

V is TRBV5-1 and J is TRBJ2-2, with TRBD2 matching over 13 bases. The trim removed 4 bases at V and 0 bases at J, leaving 9 bases unmatched. Germline V gene lookup returns CDR1 SGHRS and CDR2 YFSETQ. This CDR3 is built from 19 residues. CDR3 nucleotides: TGCGCCAGCAGCCGTCGGACTAGCGGGGGACCCTCGAACACCGGGGAGCTGTTTTTT. Translated: CASSRRTSGGPSNTGELFF.

A few counts support this clone. This chain joins TRBV5-4 and TRBJ2-7; D assignment may be TRBD1 or TRBD2 (6 bases each). V dropped 4 bases and J dropped 4 bases, with 18 bases sitting between them. This CDR3 has 15 residues. Germline-derived CDR1 and CDR2 are SGHNT and YYREEE (reference sequence). CDR3: CASSPGARGRYEQYF. The CDR3 DNA is TGTGCCAGCAGCCCTGGGGCCCGGGGGCGGTACGAGCAGTACTTC.

V is TRBV28 and J is TRBJ2-2; D gene uncertain. In germline, CDR1 is MDHEN, CDR2 SYDVKM. V lost 2 bases, J lost 3 bases, and 7 bases lay in between. The CDR3 is 14 amino acids. CDR3 sequence reads: CASSLMTYTGELFF. DNA for the CDR3: TGTGCCAGCAGTTTAATGACTTACACCGGGGAGCTGTTTTTT.

Only one count was recorded for this clone. The chain is built from TRBV5-1 and TRBJ2-1, with 7 nucleotides matching TRBD1. Germline lookup yields CDR1 SGHRS and CDR2 YFSETQ. V trimming: 4 bases; J trimming: 0 bases; junction bases outside the gene matches: 4. This CDR3 contains 15 residues. The CDR3, as DNA: TGCGCCAGCAGCGAAGGACAGGCCTCCTACAATGAGCAGTTCTTC. Amino acid sequence: CASSEGQASYNEQFF.

The chain couples TRBV10-3 to TRBJ2-1; 9 nucleotides match TRBD2. There are 14 residues in the CDR3. V lost 2 bases to trimming and J lost 6 bases; unmatched junction nucleotides: 2. Germline V gene data show CDR1 as ENHRY and CDR2 as SYGVKD. CDR3 region: CAISEGGRGNEQFF. Here the CDR3 DNA reads TGTGCCATCAGTGAGGGCGGGAGGGGCAATGAGCAGTTCTTC.

There are a few counts of this clone. This sequence joins TRBV19 and TRBJ2-7; 8 bases map to TRBD1. This CDR3 comprises 14 residues. Germline V gene sequence: CDR1 LNHDA, CDR2 SQIVND (reference sequence). The junction had 8 bases not matched to a gene; V was cut back by 5 bases and J by 5 bases. DNA of the CDR3: TGTGCCAGTAGTCCGGACAGGGCTACCCACGAGCAGTACTTC. As protein: CASSPDRATHEQYF.

The CDR3 here is CASSPPTSRAGELFF. The CDR3 DNA reads TGTGCCAGCTCACCACCGACTAGCCGGGCCGGGGAGCTGTTTTTT. V gene TRBV18 combines with J gene TRBJ2-2, with 7 nucleotides matching TRBD2. Trimming cost V 0 bases and J 6 bases; bases outside gene matches: 4. The CDR3 runs to 15 residues. Germline assignment: CDR1 KGHSH and CDR2 LQKENI.

This clone was found a few times. The rearrangement joins TRBV9 to TRBJ2-3; 10 bases are a match to TRBD2. V shed 0 bases, J shed 1 base, and the junction held 2 bases outside the gene matches. The CDR3 length is 16 residues. Germline assignment: CDR1 SGDLS and CDR2 YYNGEE. In DNA, the CDR3 is TGTGCCAGCAGCGTAGTAGGACTAGCGGGCACAGATACGCAGTATTTT. Translation gives CASSVVGLAGTDTQYF.

This clone turned up a few times. V is TRBV6-5 and J is TRBJ1-1, with 8 nucleotides matching TRBD1. The V gene's germline CDR1 is MNHEY and CDR2 SVGAGI. After removal of 7 bases from V and 7 bases from J, the junction contained 8 bases not matched to a gene. CDR3 size: 13 residues. The CDR3 sequence is CASKSSGGDEAFF. CDR3 in DNA: TGTGCCAGCAAGTCTTCAGGGGGCGATGAAGCTTTCTTT.

This chain links TRBV6-5 with TRBJ1-5; D gene ambiguous. The CDR3 is made up of 14 amino acids. V was pared by 1 base and J by 1 base, with 5 bases between. Germline V CDR1 and CDR2: MNHEY, SVGAGI. In DNA, the CDR3 is TGTGCCAGCAGTTACTACCAAAGCAATCAGCCCCAGCATTTT. As protein: CASSYYQSNQPQHF.

This chain links TRBV20-1 with TRBJ2-1; D is undetermined. V lost 3 bases and J 1 base, leaving 10 bases between the germline ends. Germline assignment: CDR1 DFQATT and CDR2 SNEGSKA (reference sequence). The CDR3 loop spans 14 amino acids. DNA for the CDR3: TGCAGTGCTAGTAGTTGGAGATCCTACAATGAGCAGTTCTTC. This gives the protein CSASSWRSYNEQFF.

The genes are TRBV2 and TRBJ2-1, with D possibly TRBD2 on 5 matching bases. The germline V gene encodes CDR1 SNHLY and CDR2 FYNNEI. V was clipped by 6 bases and J by 10 bases, with 19 bases between them. The CDR3 has 14 residues. The CDR3 DNA sequence: TGTGCCAGCAGCGGACCACTAGAGGGCCCCGAGCAGTTCTTC. This translates into CASSGPLEGPEQFF.

This clone was seen a single time. V gene TRBV9 combines with J gene TRBJ2-5, with TRBD2 matching over 7 bases. Germline V gives CDR1 SGDLS, CDR2 YYNGEE. V lost 4 bases, J lost 0 bases, and 6 bases stayed unmatched. This CDR3 is built from 15 residues. CDR3 amino acids: CASSSQAGNQETQYF. The CDR3 DNA sequence: TGTGCCAGCAGCTCCCAAGCGGGGAACCAAGAGACCCAGTACTTC. Full variable domain (outside the CDR3, taken from reference TRBV9 and TRBJ2-5): DSGVTQTPKHLITATGQRVTLRCSPRSGDLSVYWYQQSLDQGLQFLIQYYNGEERAKGNILERFSAQQFPDLHSELNLSSLELGDSALYFCASSSQAGNQETQYFGPGTRLLVL.

The sample holds a few counts of this clone. The chain employs TRBV5-1 and TRBJ2-2; TRBD2 matches at 9 bases. Trimming cost V 6 bases and J 2 bases; bases outside gene matches: 8. The CDR3 covers 16 residues. Germline V gene data show CDR1 as SGHRS and CDR2 as YFSETQ. CDR3 DNA: TGCGCCAGCACCCCCCTGACTAGCGGTAACACCGGGGAGCTGTTTTTT. This encodes CASTPLTSGNTGELFF.

V and J are TRBV12-3 or TRBV12-4 and TRBJ2-2; perhaps D is TRBD1 or TRBD2 (5 bases each). Trimming pared 7 bases from V and 5 bases from J, leaving 8 bases between. The CDR3 loop spans 12 amino acids. The CDR3 DNA reads TGTGCCAGCAATTGGGGGACCGGGGAGCTGTTTTTT. Protein: CASNWGTGELFF.

This clone was picked up one time. The J gene is TRBJ2-7, the V gene TRBV7-2; 7 bases are a match to TRBD1. Germline V gene data show CDR1 as SGHTA and CDR2 as FQGNSA. Unmatched junction bases numbered 5, after V lost 1 base and J lost 2 bases. There are 15 residues in the CDR3. The CDR3 region has the DNA TGTGCCAGCAGCTTAGAGTGGCAGGGGGCCTACGAGCAGTACTTC. It translates to CASSLEWQGAYEQYF.

The genes are TRBV2 and TRBJ2-2; 7 positions match TRBD1. V lost 6 bases, J lost 0 bases, and 19 bases stayed unmatched. The CDR3 is made up of 20 amino acids. Germline V lookup: CDR1 SNHLY, CDR2 FYNNEI. In nucleotides, the CDR3 is TGTGCCAGCAGCCATCGCAACAGGGGTTCCGACTTGGCGAACACCGGGGAGCTGTTTTTT. This encodes CASSHRNRGSDLANTGELFF.